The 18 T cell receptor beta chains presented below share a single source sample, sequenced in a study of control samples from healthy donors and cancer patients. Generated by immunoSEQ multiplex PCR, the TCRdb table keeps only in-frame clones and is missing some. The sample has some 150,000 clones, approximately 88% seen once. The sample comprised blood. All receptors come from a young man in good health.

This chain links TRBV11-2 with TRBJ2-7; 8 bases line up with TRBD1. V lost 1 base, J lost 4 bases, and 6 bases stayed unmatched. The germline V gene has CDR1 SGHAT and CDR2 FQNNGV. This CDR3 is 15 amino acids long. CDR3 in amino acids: CASSLGTGYRYEQYF. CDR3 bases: TGTGCCAGCAGCTTAGGGACAGGGTATCGTTACGAGCAGTACTTC.

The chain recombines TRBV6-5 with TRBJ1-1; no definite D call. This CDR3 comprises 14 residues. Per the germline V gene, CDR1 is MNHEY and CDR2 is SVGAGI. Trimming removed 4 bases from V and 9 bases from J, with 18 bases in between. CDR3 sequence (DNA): TGTGCCAGCAGTTTCCCGGGTGGAAGACCCCAAGCTTTCTTT. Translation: CASSFPGGRPQAFF.

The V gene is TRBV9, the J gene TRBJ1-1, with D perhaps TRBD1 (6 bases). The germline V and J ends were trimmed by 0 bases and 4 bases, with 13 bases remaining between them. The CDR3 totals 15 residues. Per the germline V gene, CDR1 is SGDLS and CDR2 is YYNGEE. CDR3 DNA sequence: TGTGCCAGCAGCGTAGCTACAGGGCGGTTCACTGAAGCTTTCTTT. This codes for CASSVATGRFTEAFF.

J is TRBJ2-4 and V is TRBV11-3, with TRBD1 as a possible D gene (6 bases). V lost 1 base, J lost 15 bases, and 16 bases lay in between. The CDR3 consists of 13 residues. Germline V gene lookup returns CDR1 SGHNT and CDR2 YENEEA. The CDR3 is CASSLADSGGLYF. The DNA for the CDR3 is TGTGCCAGCAGCTTAGCGGACAGTGGGGGTTTGTACTTC.

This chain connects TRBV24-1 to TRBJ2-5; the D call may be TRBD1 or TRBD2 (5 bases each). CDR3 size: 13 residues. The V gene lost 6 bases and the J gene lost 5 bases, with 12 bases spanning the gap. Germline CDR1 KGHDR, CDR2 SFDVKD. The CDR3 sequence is CATSPDGDETQYF. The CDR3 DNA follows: TGTGCCACCAGTCCAGACGGGGACGAGACCCAGTACTTC.

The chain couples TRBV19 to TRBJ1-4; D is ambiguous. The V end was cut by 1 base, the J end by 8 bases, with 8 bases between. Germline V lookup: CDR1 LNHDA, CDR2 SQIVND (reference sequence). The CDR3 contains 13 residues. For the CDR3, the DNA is TGTGCCAGTAGTATAGTAGGGTTGGAAAAACTGTTTTTT. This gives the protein CASSIVGLEKLFF.

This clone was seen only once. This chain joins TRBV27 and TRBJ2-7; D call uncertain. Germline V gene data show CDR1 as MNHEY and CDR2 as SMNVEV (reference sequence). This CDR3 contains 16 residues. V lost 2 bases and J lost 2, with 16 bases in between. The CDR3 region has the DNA TGTGCCAGCAGTTTACAACAGACCAGTAATACCTACGAGCAGTACTTC. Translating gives CASSLQQTSNTYEQYF.

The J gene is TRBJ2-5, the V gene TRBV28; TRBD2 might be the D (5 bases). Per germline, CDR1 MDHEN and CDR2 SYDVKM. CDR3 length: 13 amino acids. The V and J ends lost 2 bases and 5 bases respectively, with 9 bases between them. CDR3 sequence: CASSLSGGETQYF. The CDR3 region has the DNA TGTGCCAGCAGTTTAAGCGGCGGGGAGACCCAGTACTTC.

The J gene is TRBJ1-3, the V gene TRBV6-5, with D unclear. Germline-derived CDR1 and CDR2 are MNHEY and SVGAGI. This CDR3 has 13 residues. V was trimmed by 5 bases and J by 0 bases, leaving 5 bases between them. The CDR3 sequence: CASSRSSGNTIYF. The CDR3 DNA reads TGTGCCAGCAGTCGTAGCTCTGGAAACACCATATATTTT.

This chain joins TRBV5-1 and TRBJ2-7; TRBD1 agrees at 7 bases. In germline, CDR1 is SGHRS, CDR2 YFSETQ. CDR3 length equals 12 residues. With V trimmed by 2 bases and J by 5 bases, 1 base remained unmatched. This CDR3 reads CASSLDRDEQYF. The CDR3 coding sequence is TGCGCCAGCAGCTTAGACAGGGACGAGCAGTACTTC.

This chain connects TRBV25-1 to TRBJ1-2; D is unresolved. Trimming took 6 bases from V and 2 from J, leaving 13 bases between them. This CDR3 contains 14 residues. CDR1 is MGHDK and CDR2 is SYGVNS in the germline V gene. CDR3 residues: CASSPPGGNYGYTF. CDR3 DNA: TGTGCCAGCAGCCCCCCAGGAGGGAACTATGGCTACACCTTC.

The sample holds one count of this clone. The CDR3 bases are TGTGCATCAGGACCGTTGGCGGGTAATGAGCAGTTCTTC. This codes for CASGPLAGNEQFF. The chain has TRBV5-4 and TRBJ2-1, with D possibly TRBD2 on 5 matching bases. This CDR3 contains 13 residues. Per germline, CDR1 SGHNT and CDR2 YYREEE (reference sequence).

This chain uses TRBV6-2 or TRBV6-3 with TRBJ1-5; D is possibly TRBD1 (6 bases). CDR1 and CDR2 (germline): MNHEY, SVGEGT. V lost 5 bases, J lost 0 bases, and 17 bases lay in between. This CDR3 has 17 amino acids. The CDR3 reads CASSKQPGQPSNQPQHF. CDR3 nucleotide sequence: TGTGCCAGCAGTAAACAGCCGGGACAACCTAGCAATCAGCCCCAGCATTTT.

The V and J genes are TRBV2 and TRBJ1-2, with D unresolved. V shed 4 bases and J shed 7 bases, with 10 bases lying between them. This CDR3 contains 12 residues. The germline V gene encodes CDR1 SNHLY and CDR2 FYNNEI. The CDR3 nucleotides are TGTGCCAGCAGTGGGAGGGCAGGTGGCTACACCTTC. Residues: CASSGRAGGYTF.

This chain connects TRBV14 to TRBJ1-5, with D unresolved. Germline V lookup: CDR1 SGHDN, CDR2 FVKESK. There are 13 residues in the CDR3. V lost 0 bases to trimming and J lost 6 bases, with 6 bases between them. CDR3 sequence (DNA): TGTGCCAGCAGCCAAGATACCGGTCAGCCCCAGCATTTT. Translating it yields CASSQDTGQPQHF. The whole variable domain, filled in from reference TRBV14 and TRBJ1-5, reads EAGVTQFPSHSVIEKGQTVTLRCDPISGHDNLYWYRRVMGKEIKFLLHFVKESKQDESGMPNNRFLAERTGGTYSTLKVQPAELEDSGVYFCASSQDTGQPQHFGDGTRLSIL.

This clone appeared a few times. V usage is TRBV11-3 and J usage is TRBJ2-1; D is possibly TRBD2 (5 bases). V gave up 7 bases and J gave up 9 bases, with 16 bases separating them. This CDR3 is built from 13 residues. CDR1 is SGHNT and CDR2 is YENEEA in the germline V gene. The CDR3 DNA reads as TGTGCCAGCACCCCCCCTAGTGGGAGTGAGCAGTTCTTC. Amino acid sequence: CASTPPSGSEQFF.

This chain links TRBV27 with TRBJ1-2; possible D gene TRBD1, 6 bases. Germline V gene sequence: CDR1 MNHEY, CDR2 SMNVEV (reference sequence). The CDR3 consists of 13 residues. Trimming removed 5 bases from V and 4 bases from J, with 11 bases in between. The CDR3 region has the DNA TGTGCCAGCAGTGCAGGGGTCCCCTATGGCTACACCTTC. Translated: CASSAGVPYGYTF.

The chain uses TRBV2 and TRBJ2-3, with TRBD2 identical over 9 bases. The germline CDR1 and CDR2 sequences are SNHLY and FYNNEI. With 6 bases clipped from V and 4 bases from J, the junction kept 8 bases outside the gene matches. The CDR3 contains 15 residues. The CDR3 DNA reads TGTGCCAGCAGCGTTAAGCGGGGGGTGCCAGATACGCAGTATTTT. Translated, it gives CASSVKRGVPDTQYF.